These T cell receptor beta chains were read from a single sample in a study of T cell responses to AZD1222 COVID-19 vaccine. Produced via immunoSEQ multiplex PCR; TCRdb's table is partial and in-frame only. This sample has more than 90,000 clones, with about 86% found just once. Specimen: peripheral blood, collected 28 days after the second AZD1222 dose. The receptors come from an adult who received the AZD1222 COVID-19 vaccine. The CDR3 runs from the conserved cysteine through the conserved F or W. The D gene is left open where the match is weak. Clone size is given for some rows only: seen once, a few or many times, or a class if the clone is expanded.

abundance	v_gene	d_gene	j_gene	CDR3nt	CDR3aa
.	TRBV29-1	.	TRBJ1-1	TGCAGCGTTGGATCAGGGGAATTTGCTGAAGCTTTCTTT	CSVGSGEFAEAFF
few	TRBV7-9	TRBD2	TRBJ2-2	TGTGCCAGCAGCGCAGGGACTATTTCACTGGGAACCGGGGAGCTGTTTTTT	CASSAGTISLGTGELFF
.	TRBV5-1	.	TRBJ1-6	TGCGCCAGCAGCGTGCAGGGGTCCTATAATTCACCCCTCCACTTT	CASSVQGSYNSPLHF
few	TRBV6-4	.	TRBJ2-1	TGTGCCAGCAGTGACACGGATAGCTCCTACAATGAGCAGTTCTTC	CASSDTDSSYNEQFF
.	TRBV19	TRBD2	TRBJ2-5	TGTGCCAGTAGTGTACTAGCGGGAGGGCCAGTTGGGACCCAGTACTTC	CASSVLAGGPVGTQYF
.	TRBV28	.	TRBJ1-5	TGTGCCAGCAGCATAAATCAGGGGCCCGCACGACAGCCCCAGCATTTT	CASSINQGPARQPQHF
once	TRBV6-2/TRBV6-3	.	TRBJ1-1	TGTGCCAGCAGTTACAAAGCGAACACTGAAGCTTTCTTT	CASSYKANTEAFF
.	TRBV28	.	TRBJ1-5	TGTGCCAGCAGTTTAGGAGGGACGTTCCAGCCCCAGCATTTT	CASSLGGTFQPQHF
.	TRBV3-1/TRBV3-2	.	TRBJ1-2	TGTGCCAGCAGCCATGGACTTAGGGAGGGGAGGTACTATGGCTACACCTTC	CASSHGLREGRYYGYTF
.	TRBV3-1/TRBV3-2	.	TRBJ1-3	TGTGCCAGCAGCCCCGACCAGGGCTATGGAAACACCATATATTTT	CASSPDQGYGNTIYF
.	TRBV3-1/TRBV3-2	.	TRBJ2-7	TGTGCCAGCAGCCGCCTGGGCGAGCAGTACTTC	CASSRLGEQYF
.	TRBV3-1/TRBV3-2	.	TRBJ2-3	TGTGCCAGCAGCCAAGAGGGGCGAATCACCTTTCCCACAGATACGCAGTATTTT	CASSQEGRITFPTDTQYF
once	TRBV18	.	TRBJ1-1	TGTGCCAGCTCACCACAGGAATCGAACACTGAAGCTTTCTTT	CASSPQESNTEAFF
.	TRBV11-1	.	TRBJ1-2	TGTGCCAGCAGCTCCCGATCCCTCAGGCGCTACACCTTC	CASSSRSLRRYTF
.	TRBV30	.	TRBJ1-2	TGTGCCTGGAGTGTACGGAGGAGGTCCTATGGCTACACCTTC	CAWSVRRRSYGYTF
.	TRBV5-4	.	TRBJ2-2	TGTGCCAGCAGCCCCAGTGGGGCCGGGGAGCTGTTTTTT	CASSPSGAGELFF
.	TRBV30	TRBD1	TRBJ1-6	TGTGCCTGGAGTAGGGACAGGGGATATAATTCACCCCTCCACTTT	CAWSRDRGYNSPLHF
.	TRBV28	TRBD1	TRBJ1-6	TGTGCCAGCAACGGACAGGGCCCCTATAATTCACCCCTCCACTTT	CASNGQGPYNSPLHF